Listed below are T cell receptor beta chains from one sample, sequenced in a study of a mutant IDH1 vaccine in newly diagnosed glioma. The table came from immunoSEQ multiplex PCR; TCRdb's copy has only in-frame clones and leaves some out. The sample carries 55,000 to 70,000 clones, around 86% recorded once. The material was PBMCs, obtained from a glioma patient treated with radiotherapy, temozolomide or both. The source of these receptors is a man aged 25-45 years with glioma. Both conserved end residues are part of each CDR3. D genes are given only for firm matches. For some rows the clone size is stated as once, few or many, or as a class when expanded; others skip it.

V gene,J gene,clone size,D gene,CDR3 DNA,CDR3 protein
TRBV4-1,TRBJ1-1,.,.,TGCGCCAGCAGCCGCCGGGACAACTTTACCCCACTTGAAGCTTTCTTT,CASSRRDNFTPLEAFF
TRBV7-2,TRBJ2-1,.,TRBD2,TGTGCCAGCAGCCCCCCCTTGGTTGATAGCGGGGATGCCTACAATGAGCAGTTCTTC,CASSPPLVDSGDAYNEQFF
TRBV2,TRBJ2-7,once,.,TGTGCCAGCAGAGGGGACGGATACGAGCAGTACTTC,CASRGDGYEQYF
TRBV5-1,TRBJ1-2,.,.,TGCGCCAGTACACTGGAAGGGGGAGCTAACTATGGCTACACCTTC,CASTLEGGANYGYTF
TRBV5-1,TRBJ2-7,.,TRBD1,TGCGCCAGCAGCTCCACAGGGGAAGGGGAGCAGTACTTC,CASSSTGEGEQYF
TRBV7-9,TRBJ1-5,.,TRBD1,TGTGCCAGCAGCTACTCGACAGGGAGCAATCAGCCCCAGCATTTT,CASSYSTGSNQPQHF
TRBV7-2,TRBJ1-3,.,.,TGTGCCAGCAGCCTTACAGGGATCTCTGGAAACACCATATATTTT,CASSLTGISGNTIYF
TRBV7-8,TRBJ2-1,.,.,TGTGCCAGCAGCTTAGCGGTGGGGGGCCCTTTCTTC,CASSLAVGGPFF
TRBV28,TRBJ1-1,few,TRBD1,TGTGCCAGCAGTTTGACAGGGGGCTGGGGAGCTTTCTTT,CASSLTGGWGAFF
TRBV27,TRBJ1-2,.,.,TGTGCCAGCAGTTTCTCGGCGGGGGAATATGGCTACACCTTC,CASSFSAGEYGYTF
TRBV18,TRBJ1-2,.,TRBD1,TGTGCCAGCTCACGACAGGGTTTTGGCTACACCTTC,CASSRQGFGYTF
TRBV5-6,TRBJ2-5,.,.,TGTGCCAGCAGCTCTTCGGAGACCCAGTACTTC,CASSSSETQYF
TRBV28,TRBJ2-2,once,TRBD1,TGTGCCAGCACCCCTCAGCCGGACAGGGGGGGCGCGAACACCGGGGAGCTGTTTTTT,CASTPQPDRGGANTGELFF
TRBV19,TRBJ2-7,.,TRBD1,TGTGCCAGTAGTATAAACAGGGGGAAGAACGAGCAGTACTTC,CASSINRGKNEQYF
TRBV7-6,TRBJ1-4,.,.,TGTGCCAGCAGCTTAGCCGGGAGAACTGAAAAACTGTTTTTT,CASSLAGRTEKLFF
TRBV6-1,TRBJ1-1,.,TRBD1,TGTGCCAGCAGTGAGGTTATCAGGGGGCTGATGGCAGGGGGAAAGGTTGAAGCTTTCTTT,CASSEVIRGLMAGGKVEAFF
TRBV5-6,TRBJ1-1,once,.,TGTGCCAGCAGCTTGGGGTTAAACAGTGCGAACACTGAAGCTTTCTTT,CASSLGLNSANTEAFF
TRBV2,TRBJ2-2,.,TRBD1,TGTGCCAGCAAAGACAGGGTCGGAACCGGGGAGCTGTTTTTT,CASKDRVGTGELFF
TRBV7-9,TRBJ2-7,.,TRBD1,TGTGCCAGCAGCTCACCCCGGACAGGAACCCGTACCTACGAGCAGTACTTC,CASSSPRTGTRTYEQYF
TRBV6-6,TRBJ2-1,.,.,TGTGCCAGCACCTCAGGGAATCGTATCAATGAGCAGTTCTTC,CASTSGNRINEQFF
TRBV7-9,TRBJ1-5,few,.,TGTGCCAGCATTAGGGACGGACCCCAAGGCAATCAGCCCCAGCATTTT,CASIRDGPQGNQPQHF
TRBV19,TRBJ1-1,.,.,TGTGCCAGTAATACCAAGCAGGTAGGGACTGAAGCTTTCTTT,CASNTKQVGTEAFF
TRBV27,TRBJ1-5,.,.,TGTGCCACCCCGGACAGAAAAGATCAGCCCCAGCATTTT,CATPDRKDQPQHF
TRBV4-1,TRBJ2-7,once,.,TGCGCCAGCAGGACAGGAATAAGCTCCTACGAGCAGTACTTC,CASRTGISSYEQYF
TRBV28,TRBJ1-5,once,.,TGTGCCAGCAGTTTAGGAGGCCGTTATAGCAATCAGCCCCAGCATTTT,CASSLGGRYSNQPQHF
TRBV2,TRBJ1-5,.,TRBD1,TGTGCCAGCAGTTCAACAACCGGGACAGATTTCAATCAGCCCCAGCATTTT,CASSSTTGTDFNQPQHF
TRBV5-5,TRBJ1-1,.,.,TGTGCCAGCAGCGCCATAAGGGGGTCGGGGACTGAAGCTTTCTTT,CASSAIRGSGTEAFF
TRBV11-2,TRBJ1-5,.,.,TGTGCCAGCAGCCCCGGGAGACTCGGCCAGCCCCAGCATTTT,CASSPGRLGQPQHF
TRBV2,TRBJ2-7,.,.,TGTGCCAGCAGTGAAGCCCGGGAACCCTACGAGCAGTACTTC,CASSEAREPYEQYF
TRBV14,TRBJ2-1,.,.,TGTGCCAGCAGCTCGCTAGTGTTTTTTTGGCGGTTCTTC,CASSSLVFFWRFF
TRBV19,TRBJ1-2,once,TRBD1,TGTGCCAGTAGTATAGGACAGGGTGGATCTAACTATGGCTACACCTTC,CASSIGQGGSNYGYTF
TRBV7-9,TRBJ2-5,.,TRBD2,TGTGCCAGCAGCCGATCCCCGAGTAGCGGGGGGGCGGAGACCCAGTACTTC,CASSRSPSSGGAETQYF
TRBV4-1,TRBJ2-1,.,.,TGCGCCAGCAGCCATCCGTTGGGGGCCTCGAATTTTAATGAGCAGTTCTTC,CASSHPLGASNFNEQFF
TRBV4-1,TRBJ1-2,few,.,TGCGCCAGCGGAATAACACCCGCCCCTTCTCCGAAGCCTAGTGTGGGCTACACCTTC,CASGITPAPSPKPSVGYTF
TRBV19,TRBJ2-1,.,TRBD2,TGTGCCAGTAGTATATCGCTAGCGGGGGGAATTTACAATGAGCAGTTCTTC,CASSISLAGGIYNEQFF
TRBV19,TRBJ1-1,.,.,TGTGCCAGTAGTATAGACACAGGGTTCACTGAAGCTTTCTTT,CASSIDTGFTEAFF
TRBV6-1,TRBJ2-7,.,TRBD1,TGTGCCAGCGTCAGGGGGACAGGGGTGTCCTACGAGCAGTACTTC,CASVRGTGVSYEQYF
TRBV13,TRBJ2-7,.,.,TGTGCCAGCAGCTTAGGCAAGGGGTTTCACGAGCAGTACTTC,CASSLGKGFHEQYF
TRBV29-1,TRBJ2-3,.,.,TGCAGCGTTGCTCGAGGGGTAAGCACAGATACGCAGTATTTT,CSVARGVSTDTQYF
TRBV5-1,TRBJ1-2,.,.,TGCGCCAGCAGCTTGGCCGGGACAACTAACTATGGCTACACCTTC,CASSLAGTTNYGYTF
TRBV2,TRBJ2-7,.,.,TGTGCCAGCAGGCGGACCTACGAGCAGTACTTC,CASRRTYEQYF
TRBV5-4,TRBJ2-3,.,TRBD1,TGTGCCAGCAGACGGGACAGGGACAACACGCAGTATTTT,CASRRDRDNTQYF
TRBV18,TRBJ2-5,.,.,TGTGCCAGCTCACCACTGACCCAAGAGACCCAGTACTTC,CASSPLTQETQYF
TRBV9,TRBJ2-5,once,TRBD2,TGTGCCAGCAGCGTAGGGCAGCGGGGGGGAGAGACCCAGTACTTC,CASSVGQRGGETQYF
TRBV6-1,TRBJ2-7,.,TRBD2,TGTGCCAGCAGTGAAGAGCGGGGGGGCCCCTACGAGCAGTACTTC,CASSEERGGPYEQYF
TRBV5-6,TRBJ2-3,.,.,TGTGCCAGCAGCCTCCACCCAGGAGGGGATACGCAGTATTTT,CASSLHPGGDTQYF
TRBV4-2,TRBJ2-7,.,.,TGTGCCAGCAGCCAAGATCAAGCAGGTGTCTACGAGCAGTACTTC,CASSQDQAGVYEQYF
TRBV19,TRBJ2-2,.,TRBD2,TGTGCCAGTAGAACCCCCGGGGGGGGAAACACCGGGGAGCTGTTTTTT,CASRTPGGGNTGELFF
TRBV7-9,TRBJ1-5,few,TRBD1,TGTGCCAGCAGCCTTGTCGGGACAGGAAATCAGCCCCAGCATTTT,CASSLVGTGNQPQHF
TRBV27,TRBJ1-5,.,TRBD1,TGTGCCAGCAGGTACAGGGGACACATCCTATATAGCAATCAGCCCCAGCATTTT,CASRYRGHILYSNQPQHF
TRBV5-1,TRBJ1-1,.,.,TGCGCCAGCAGCGTCTCGACAGTGAACACTGAAGCTTCCTTT,CASSVSTVNTEASF
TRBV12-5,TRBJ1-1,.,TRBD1,TGTGCTAGTGGTTTGGGACAGGGGCAGAACACTGAAGCTTTCTTT,CASGLGQGQNTEAFF
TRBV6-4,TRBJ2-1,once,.,TGTGCCAGCAGTGAGGGGGATTACAATGAGCAGTTCTTC,CASSEGDYNEQFF
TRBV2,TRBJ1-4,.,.,TGTGCCAGCAGCCCGGGGCAGCTTAATGAAAAACTGTTTTTT,CASSPGQLNEKLFF